The 19 T cell receptor beta chains given below trace back to one sample, sequenced in a study of shared clonotypes between healthy human individuals. Sequenced by immunoSEQ multiplex PCR; TCRdb stores in-frame clones only, minus some. The sample has under 300,000 clones, under 80% seen once. The sample was memory CD4+ T cells sorted from blood. Subset meaning: CD45RA-negative fraction. The source is a young man in good health.

J is TRBJ1-1 and V is TRBV2; D remains ambiguous. From germline, CDR1 is SNHLY and CDR2 FYNNEI. This CDR3 spans 13 amino acids. The V end lost 2 bases, the J end lost 1 base, and 5 bases lay between the germline ends. CDR3 bases: TGTGCCAGCAGTGAATTCGGGAACACTGAAGCTTTCTTT. Its protein product is CASSEFGNTEAFF.

This clone was seen once. The V gene is TRBV11-2, the J gene TRBJ2-3; 11 bases map to TRBD2. Germline CDR1 SGHAT, CDR2 FQNNGV. Unmatched junction bases numbered 11, after V lost 1 base and J lost 5 bases. The CDR3 is 18 amino acids. CDR3 sequence (DNA): TGTGCCAGCAGCTTAGGGACCTTAGCGGGAGGGCCTGGAGATACGCAGTATTTT. Encoded protein: CASSLGTLAGGPGDTQYF.

This chain links TRBV28 with TRBJ1-2; no clear D gene. V lost 5 bases and J 5 bases, leaving 12 bases between the germline ends. This CDR3 is built from 13 residues. CDR1 MDHEN and CDR2 SYDVKM come from the germline V gene. The CDR3 DNA sequence: TGTGCCAGCAGTCCCCGGGAGTATTATGGCTACACCTTC. Its protein product is CASSPREYYGYTF.

This chain links TRBV11-2 with TRBJ2-3, with 13 bases identical to TRBD2. CDR1 is SGHAT, CDR2 FQNNGV, per germline. After removal of 0 bases from V and 5 bases from J, the junction contained 8 bases not matched to a gene. The CDR3 covers 18 residues. The CDR3 DNA is TGTGCCAGCAGCTTAGATGGGGTAGGGACTAGCGGGGTAGATACGCAGTATTTT. This encodes CASSLDGVGTSGVDTQYF.

This chain joins TRBV18 and TRBJ2-2; D remains unclear. Germline V gene data show CDR1 as KGHSH and CDR2 as LQKENI. This CDR3 comprises 16 residues. V lost 3 bases and J 5 bases, leaving 16 bases between the germline ends. Here the CDR3 reads CASSPSGLLGTGELFF. For the CDR3, the DNA is TGTGCCAGCTCACCTTCTGGGTTACTCGGAACCGGGGAGCTGTTTTTT.

V usage is TRBV27 and J usage is TRBJ1-1; D ambiguous. Trimming took 3 bases from V and 5 from J, leaving 10 bases between them. The CDR3 runs to 13 residues. CDR1 MNHEY and CDR2 SMNVEV come from the germline V gene (reference sequence). The CDR3 DNA reads as TGTGCCAGCAGTTTCCAACTTCGAACTGAAGCTTTCTTT. Protein product: CASSFQLRTEAFF.

The DNA for the CDR3 is TGTGCCAGCAGCGTAGATTTTAGAGGCGAGCAGTTCTTC. This translates into CASSVDFRGEQFF. The chain recombines TRBV9 with TRBJ2-1; D gene ambiguous. Trimming cost V 0 bases and J 10 bases, with 11 bases left between them. This CDR3 has 13 residues. The germline V gene has CDR1 SGDLS and CDR2 YYNGEE.

The chain joins TRBV11-3 to TRBJ2-1; D might be TRBD2 (5 bases). There are 14 residues in the CDR3. Germline lookup yields CDR1 SGHNT and CDR2 YENEEA. V was cut by 4 bases and J by 3 bases, with 10 bases left in between. The CDR3 bases are TGTGCCAGCAGCTCCCCTCGGGACTACAATGAGCAGTTCTTC. It yields the protein CASSSPRDYNEQFF.

The chain employs TRBV5-1 and TRBJ1-4, with 9 bases aligning to TRBD1. The CDR3 covers 17 residues. Trimming took 0 bases from V and 3 from J; bases not matched to a gene: 6. In germline, CDR1 is SGHRS, CDR2 YFSETQ. The CDR3: CASSLAGTGPANEKLFF. CDR3 coding DNA: TGCGCCAGCAGCTTGGCTGGGACAGGGCCTGCTAATGAAAAACTGTTTTTT.

The chain carries TRBV21-1 and TRBJ2-6; no DNA check was done on the table's D call, TRBD2. TRBV21-1 is assigned pseudogene status. The CDR3 length is 18 residues. For the CDR3, the DNA is TGTGCCAGCAGCAAAGGGGGGGAGGCGGGCTCTGGGGCCAACGTCCTGACTTTC. It yields the protein CASSKGGEAGSGANVLTF.

V is TRBV27 and J is TRBJ1-2; no firm D call. This CDR3 is 16 amino acids long. Trimming stripped 0 bases from V and 8 bases from J, with 19 bases between. Germline V CDR1 and CDR2: MNHEY, SMNVEV (reference sequence). CDR3 in amino acids: CASSLSWGGISKGYTF. The CDR3 bases are TGTGCCAGCAGTTTATCGTGGGGAGGGATTTCGAAAGGCTACACCTTC.

This clone has more than one count but fewer than ten. V and J are TRBV7-6 and TRBJ1-4; 8 bases agree with TRBD1. V shed 5 bases, J shed 7 bases, and the junction held 6 bases outside the gene matches. CDR1 SGHVS and CDR2 FNYEAQ come from the germline V gene. This CDR3 has 14 amino acids. The CDR3 is CASSLQGEGEKLFF. CDR3 nucleotide sequence: TGTGCCAGCAGCCTACAGGGGGAGGGTGAAAAACTGTTTTTT.

The genes are TRBV14 and TRBJ2-2; a weak D match, TRBD1 (7 bases). The CDR3 length is 18 residues. V lost 0 bases to trimming and J lost 4 bases, with 18 bases between them. The germline V gene has CDR1 SGHDN and CDR2 FVKESK. The DNA of the CDR3 is TGTGCCAGCAGCCAAGAGCGGCGGGGACCAGGGGGCACCGGGGAGCTGTTTTTT. It codes for CASSQERRGPGGTGELFF. Looking up the rest from reference TRBV14 and TRBJ2-2 gives the full variable domain: EAGVTQFPSHSVIEKGQTVTLRCDPISGHDNLYWYRRVMGKEIKFLLHFVKESKQDESGMPNNRFLAERTGGTYSTLKVQPAELEDSGVYFCASSQERRGPGGTGELFFGEGSRLTVL.

The CDR3 DNA follows: TGCGCCAGCAGCCCCGGGAGGGGGGGGTACGAGCAGTACTTC. This translates into CASSPGRGGYEQYF. This chain joins TRBV5-1 and TRBJ2-7; 8 nucleotides agree with TRBD2. This CDR3 is built from 14 residues. In germline, CDR1 is SGHRS, CDR2 YFSETQ. The junction had 7 bases not matched to a gene; V was cut back by 4 bases and J by 4 bases.

The V and J genes are TRBV5-5 and TRBJ2-7; 10 bases map to TRBD1. The CDR3 loop spans 20 amino acids. J gave up 2 bases and V 4 bases, and 21 bases lay outside the gene matches. Germline-derived CDR1 and CDR2 are SGHKS and YYEKEE (reference sequence). The CDR3 sequence is CASSPSGTGASRGGPYEQYF. The CDR3 coding sequence is TGTGCCAGCAGCCCATCCGGGACAGGGGCTTCTCGTGGGGGCCCCTACGAGCAGTACTTC.

This chain uses TRBV5-1 with TRBJ1-5; 10 positions agree with TRBD1. CDR3 length: 16 amino acids. With 4 bases clipped from V and 2 bases from J, the junction kept 6 bases outside the gene matches. Germline V gene sequence: CDR1 SGHRS, CDR2 YFSETQ. Here the CDR3 DNA reads TGCGCCAGCAGCATACGGACAGGGGGTGGCAATCAGCCCCAGCATTTT. Its translation: CASSIRTGGGNQPQHF.

V and J are TRBV25-1 and TRBJ2-7; TRBD1 is a possible D gene (6 bases). The V end was cut by 6 bases, the J end by 3 bases, with 6 bases between. This CDR3 contains 11 residues. Germline-derived CDR1 and CDR2 are MGHDK and SYGVNS. The CDR3 reads CASRGGYEQYF. CDR3 nucleotides: TGTGCCAGCAGAGGGGGCTACGAGCAGTACTTC.

On this clone: One junction end disagrees with the germline gene, perhaps due to a read error. The chain recombines TRBV11-2 with TRBJ1-2; D is unresolved. CDR3 length: 13 residues. CDR1 and CDR2 from the germline V gene are SGHAT and FQNNGV. The CDR3, as DNA: TGTGCCAGCAGCTTAGATTCGAACTACGGCTACACCTTC. It is translated as CASSLDSNYGYTF.

The CDR3 nucleotides read TGTGCCAGCAGTTACTCCCCGGGAGAATTTAACTATGGCTACACCTTC. Translating it yields CASSYSPGEFNYGYTF. The V gene is TRBV6-5, the J gene TRBJ1-2; no clear D. The CDR3 totals 16 residues. CDR1 and CDR2 from the germline V gene are MNHEY and SVGAGI. V was trimmed by 0 bases and J by 1 base, leaving 12 bases between them.